This entry features one TCR beta chain sequence. The sample comes from a study of blood T cell repertoires in COVID-19. Study-wide context: The United States, Italy and Spain supplied acute and convalescent COVID-19 samples.

Produced via immunoSEQ multiplex PCR; TCRdb's table is partial and in-frame only. The sample holds more than 300,000 clones, about 87% seen once. The CDR3 has 15 amino acids. V was trimmed by 3 bases and J by 4 bases, leaving 16 bases between them. Germline V gives CDR1 SGHNT, CDR2 YYREEE (reference sequence). This sequence was found in a woman aged 25 to 45 with COVID-19, enrolled during active disease. The chain links TRBV5-4 to TRBJ1-1, with TRBD1 as a possible D gene (5 bases). Sequencing used peripheral blood. CDR3 protein: CASSSGGTRGTEAFF. CDR3 nucleotides: TGTGCCAGCAGCTCGGGTGGGACTCGGGGCACTGAAGCTTTCTTT.